This TCR beta chain was observed in a study of blood T cells in healthy people across ages. Overall study results and limits: More naive CD4+ cells and higher diversity were found in long-lived than in aged donors.

For the second PCR, which ran for about 6 to 11 cycles, a sample-barcoded 5' primer and a J-beta primer mix were used. Via MiXCR, TCRdb re-called the 5' RACE reads, giving one row per CDR3 protein. Of approximately 800,000 distinct CDR3 sequences in the sample, 55% to 75% were seen once. This clonotype came up a few times. Its antigen remains unknown. V lost 6 bases to trimming and J lost 4 bases; unmatched junction nucleotides: 7. In germline, CDR1 is DFQATT, CDR2 SNEGSKA (reference sequence). The CDR3 runs 14 residues. This TCR was sampled from a man aged 30-40 years in good health. The chain combines TRBV20-1 with TRBJ2-5; 11 nucleotides agree with TRBD2. The sequenced sample consisted of blood. As DNA, the CDR3 is TGCAGTGCCCTAGCGGGGGGAATCAGAGAGACCCAGTACTTC. Protein product: CSALAGGIRETQYF.